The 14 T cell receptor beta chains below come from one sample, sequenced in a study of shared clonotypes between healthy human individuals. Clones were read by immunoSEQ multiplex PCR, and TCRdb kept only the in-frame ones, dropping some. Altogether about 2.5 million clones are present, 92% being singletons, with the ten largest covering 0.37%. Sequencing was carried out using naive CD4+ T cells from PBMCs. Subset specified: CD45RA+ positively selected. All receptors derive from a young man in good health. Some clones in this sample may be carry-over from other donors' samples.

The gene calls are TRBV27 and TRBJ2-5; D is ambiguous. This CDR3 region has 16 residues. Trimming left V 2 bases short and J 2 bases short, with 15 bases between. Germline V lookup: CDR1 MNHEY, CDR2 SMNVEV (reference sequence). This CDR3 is CASSLKPGWSQETQYF. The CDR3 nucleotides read TGTGCCAGCAGTTTAAAGCCTGGTTGGTCTCAAGAGACCCAGTACTTC.

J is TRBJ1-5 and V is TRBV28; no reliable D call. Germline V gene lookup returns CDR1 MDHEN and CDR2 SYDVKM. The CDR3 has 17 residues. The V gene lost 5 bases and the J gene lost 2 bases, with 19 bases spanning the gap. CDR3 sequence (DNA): TGTGCCAGCAGTAGTAACCCGGGTACAGTCGGCAATCAGCCCCAGCATTTT. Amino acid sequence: CASSSNPGTVGNQPQHF.

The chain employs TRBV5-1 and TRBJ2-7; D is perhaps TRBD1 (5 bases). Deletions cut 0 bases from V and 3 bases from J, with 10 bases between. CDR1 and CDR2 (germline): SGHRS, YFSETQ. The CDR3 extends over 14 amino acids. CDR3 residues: CASSLDRNLYEQYF. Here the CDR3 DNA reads TGCGCCAGCAGCTTGGACAGGAACCTCTACGAGCAGTACTTC. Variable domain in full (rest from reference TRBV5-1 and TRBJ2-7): KAGVTQTPRYLIKTRGQQVTLSCSPISGHRSVSWYQQTPGQGLQFLFEYFSETQRNKGNFPGRFSGRQFSNSRSEMNVSTLELGDSALYLCASSLDRNLYEQYFGPGTRLTVT.

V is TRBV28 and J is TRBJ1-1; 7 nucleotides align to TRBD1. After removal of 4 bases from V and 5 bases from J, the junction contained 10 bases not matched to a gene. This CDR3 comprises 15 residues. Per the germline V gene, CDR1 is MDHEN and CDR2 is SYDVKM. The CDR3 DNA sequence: TGTGCCAGCAGTTCTACAGGGGCCTTGAGAACTGAAGCTTTCTTT. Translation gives CASSSTGALRTEAFF.

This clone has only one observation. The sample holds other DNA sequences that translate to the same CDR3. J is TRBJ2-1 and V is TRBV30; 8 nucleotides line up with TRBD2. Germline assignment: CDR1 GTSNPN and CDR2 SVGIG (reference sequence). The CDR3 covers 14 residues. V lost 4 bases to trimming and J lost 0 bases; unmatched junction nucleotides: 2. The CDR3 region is CAWKRGSSYNEQFF. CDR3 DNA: TGTGCCTGGAAGCGGGGGAGCTCCTACAATGAGCAGTTCTTC.

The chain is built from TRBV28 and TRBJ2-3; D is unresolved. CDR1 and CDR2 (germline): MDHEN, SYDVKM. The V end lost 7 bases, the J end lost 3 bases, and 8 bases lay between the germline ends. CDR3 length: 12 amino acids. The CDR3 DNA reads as TGTGCCAGCACACCACGGACAGATACGCAGTATTTT. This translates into CASTPRTDTQYF. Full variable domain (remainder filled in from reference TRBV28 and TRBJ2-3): DVKVTQSSRYLVKRTGEKVFLECVQDMDHENMFWYRQDPGLGLRLIYFSYDVKMKEKGDIPEGYSVSREKKERFSLILESASTNQTSMYLCASTPRTDTQYFGPGTRLTVL.

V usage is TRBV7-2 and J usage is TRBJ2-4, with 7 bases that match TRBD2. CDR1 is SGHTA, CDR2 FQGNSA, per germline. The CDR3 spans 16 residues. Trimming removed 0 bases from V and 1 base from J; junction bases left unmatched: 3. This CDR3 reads CASSLAWEGAKNIQYF. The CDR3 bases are TGTGCCAGCAGCTTAGCGTGGGAGGGGGCCAAAAACATTCAGTACTTC. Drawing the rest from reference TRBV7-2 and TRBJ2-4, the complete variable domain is GAGVSQSPSNKVTEKGKDVELRCDPISGHTALYWYRQSLGQGLEFLIYFQGNSAPDKSGLPSDRFSAERTGGSVSTLTIQRTQQEDSAVYLCASSLAWEGAKNIQYFGAGTRLSVL.

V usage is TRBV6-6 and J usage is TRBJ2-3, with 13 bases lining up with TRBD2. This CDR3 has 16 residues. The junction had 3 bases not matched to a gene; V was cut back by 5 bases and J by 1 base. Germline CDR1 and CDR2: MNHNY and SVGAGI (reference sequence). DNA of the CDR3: TGTGCCAGCAGTATAGGACTAGCGGGAGGCACAGATACGCAGTATTTT. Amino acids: CASSIGLAGGTDTQYF.

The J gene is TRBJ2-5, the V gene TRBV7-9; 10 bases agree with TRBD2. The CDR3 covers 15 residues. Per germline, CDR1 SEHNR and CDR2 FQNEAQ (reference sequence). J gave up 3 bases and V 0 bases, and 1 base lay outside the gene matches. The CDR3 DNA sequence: TGTGCCAGCAGCTTAGCGGGGACTAGCGAAGAGACCCAGTACTTC. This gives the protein CASSLAGTSEETQYF.

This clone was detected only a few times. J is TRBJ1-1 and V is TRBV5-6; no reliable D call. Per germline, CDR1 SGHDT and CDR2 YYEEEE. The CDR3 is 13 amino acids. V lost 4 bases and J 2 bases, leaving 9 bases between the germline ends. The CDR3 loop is CASSPGFNTEAFF. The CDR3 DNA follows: TGTGCCAGCAGCCCGGGATTTAACACTGAAGCTTTCTTT.

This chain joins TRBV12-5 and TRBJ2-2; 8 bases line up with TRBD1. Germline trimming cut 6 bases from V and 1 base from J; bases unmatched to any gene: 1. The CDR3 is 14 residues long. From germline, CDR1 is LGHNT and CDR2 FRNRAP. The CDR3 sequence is CASGTGVNTGELFF. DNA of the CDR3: TGTGCTAGTGGGACAGGGGTGAACACCGGGGAGCTGTTTTTT.

The CDR3, as DNA: TGTGCCAGCAGCCCAAGAGGGACTAGCGGGAAGGCCTACAATGAGCAGTTCTTC. It is translated as CASSPRGTSGKAYNEQFF. The chain carries TRBV11-3 and TRBJ2-1; 13 bases align to TRBD2. After removal of 5 bases from V and 2 bases from J, the junction contained 9 bases not matched to a gene. The length of the CDR3 is 18 residues. The germline gives CDR1 SGHNT, CDR2 YENEEA. The full variable domain, rest sourced from reference TRBV11-3 and TRBJ2-1, is EAGVVQSPRYKIIEKKQPVAFWCNPISGHNTLYWYLQNLGQGPELLIRYENEEAVDDSQLPKDRFSAERLKGVDSTLKIQPAELGDSAVYLCASSPRGTSGKAYNEQFFGPGTRLTVL.

The CDR3 protein is CASSSPSGKMYSHEQFF. The CDR3 nucleotides are TGTGCCAGCAGTTCCCCTAGCGGGAAAATGTACAGCCATGAGCAGTTCTTC. V gene TRBV11-2 combines with J gene TRBJ2-1, with 9 positions matching TRBD2. The CDR3 consists of 17 residues. Germline CDR1 reads SGHAT; CDR2 reads FQNNGV. V dropped 6 bases and J dropped 8; count of bases not matched to a gene: 17.

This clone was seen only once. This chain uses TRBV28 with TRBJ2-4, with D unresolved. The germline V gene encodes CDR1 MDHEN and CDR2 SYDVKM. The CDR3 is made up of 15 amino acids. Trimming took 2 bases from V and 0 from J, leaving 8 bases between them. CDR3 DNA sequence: TGTGCCAGCAGTTTACCTATCCTAGCCAAAAACATTCAGTACTTC. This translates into CASSLPILAKNIQYF. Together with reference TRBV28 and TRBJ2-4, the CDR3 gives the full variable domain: DVKVTQSSRYLVKRTGEKVFLECVQDMDHENMFWYRQDPGLGLRLIYFSYDVKMKEKGDIPEGYSVSREKKERFSLILESASTNQTSMYLCASSLPILAKNIQYFGAGTRLSVL.